What follows describes a single TCR beta chain. This clonotype was detected a few times. No cognate antigen has been identified for it. Within one base of it there is no much larger clone, and no base qualities were kept. TCR cDNA was made using 5'RACE template switching, a step that added a universal primer site and unique molecular identifiers. Priming for cDNA synthesis came from both the TCR alpha and TCR beta constant segments. Library amplification used two PCR steps, and the second PCR step added sample barcodes and sequencing adapters. Sequencing of libraries was performed on Illumina HiSeq 2500 (2x100 bp) or NovaSeq (2x150 bp). Processing in the source paper ran as follows. MIGEC handled demultiplexing of reads and collapsing into UMI consensus sequences, while MiXCR performed V(D)J alignment. Clonotypes responding to the vaccine were identified with edgeR on replicate PBMC samples, with the criteria of FDR below 0.01 and a log2 fold change above 5 up to day 15. Each bulk clonotype was labeled CD4 or CD8 based on which sequenced repertoire, CD4 or CD8, contained the clonotype at higher abundance. TCRdb reran the public reads through fastp at Q25 and MiXCR, keeping productive beta chains. Every CDR3 protein is listed once, alongside the most common genes and DNA of its rows. None of the V and J calls come from the authors' own analysis; TCRdb made them. The sample profile shows 450,000 to 550,000 distinct CDR3 sequences; about a fifth of them were found once. Over 11% of the sample belongs to the ten largest clones.

The treatment or condition label of this sample denotes: live attenuated yellow fever vaccine strain. At each blood-draw timepoint, two biological replicates of bulk PBMCs were obtained. A standard Ficoll-Paque protocol was used to isolate PBMCs from peripheral blood. TriZol was used to extract RNA from bulk PBMCs, from CD4 and CD8 fractions, and from dextramer-positive and dextramer-negative fractions. This entry comes from a study of T cells after yellow fever vaccination (dated 2019 in TCRdb). Looking at the study overall: Libraries from fractions with low cell numbers were prepared with the SMART-Seq v4 Ultra Low Input RNA kit. Bulk PBMC replicates and cell subsets were isolated from blood drawn at multiple timepoints before and after both primary and secondary immunization. To track T-cell clones before and after primary and booster YFV17D yellow fever vaccination, bulk TCR alpha and beta repertoires were sequenced longitudinally. The cohort comprised two healthy male donors, one aged 18 to 30 and one aged 30 to 39 years. Overall study results and their limits: A small fraction of clonotypes appeared in both the CD4 and CD8 compartments, likely as a result of convergent recombination. The study included only two donors, which limits how far the findings can be generalized. After the booster, most clones that had expanded after primary vaccination were detected again (almost 97% of CD4 and roughly nine tenths of CD8), suggesting broad maintenance of memory. The secondary T-cell response was weaker than the primary response but faster, peaking on day 5 instead of day 15. FACS-sorted repertoires could contain abundant contaminating clonotypes from the bulk population, so computational filtering was required.

The germline V gene (reference sequence) gives CDR1 as LNHNV and CDR2 as YYDKDF. The CDR3 has 19 amino acids, counting the end cysteine and phenylalanine. Only the CDR3 portion is preserved as DNA: 57 bases, with reading frame beginning at the first base. A distance of 20 bases separates the germline ends of V and J, which lose 1 base and 0 bases respectively. The source material was PBMCs, sampled 15 days after the yellow fever booster vaccination. The chain was built from TRBV15 and TRBJ2-3; 6 matching bases give a weak D call of TRBD2. This receptor was obtained from a man aged 25 to 40 who received the YFV17D yellow fever vaccine. The sequenced DNA: TGTGCCACCAGCAGAGTCTCCCTGGACTACTGGGGGAGCACAGATACGCAGTATTTT. The resulting protein is CATSRVSLDYWGSTDTQYF.